These 29 T cell receptor beta chains were all obtained from the same sample, sequenced in a study of blood T cell repertoires in COVID-19. Generated by immunoSEQ multiplex PCR, the TCRdb table keeps only in-frame clones and is missing some. The repertoire holds some 120,000 clones, 80% to 90% seen once, with 10% in the top ten. Sequencing was performed on peripheral blood. The origin of the receptors is a human donor in a cohort sampled during active COVID-19.

The chain has TRBV5-8 and TRBJ1-2; 9 positions match TRBD1. Germline-derived CDR1 and CDR2 are SGHTS and YDEGEE. The CDR3 consists of 14 residues. V gave up 4 bases and J gave up 8 bases; unmatched junction bases: 9. CDR3 DNA: TGTGCCAGCAGCCCGGCACAGGGGGCGAGGGGCTACACCTTC. It translates to CASSPAQGARGYTF.

V and J are TRBV7-9 and TRBJ2-5; TRBD1 matches at 7 bases. Germline V gene lookup returns CDR1 SEHNR and CDR2 FQNEAQ (reference sequence). CDR3 length: 17 amino acids. Trimming removed 5 bases from V and 4 bases from J; junction bases left unmatched: 16. The CDR3 spells CASSPKRGPKLGETQYF. The CDR3 DNA reads TGTGCCAGCAGCCCTAAAAGGGGGCCCAAATTGGGAGAGACCCAGTACTTC.

The chain is built from TRBV4-1 and TRBJ1-6; D unresolved. Per the germline V gene, CDR1 is MGHRA and CDR2 is YSYEKL. CDR3 length equals 16 residues. Between the trimmed V and J ends, which lost 4 bases and 2 bases, there was a span of 12 bases. CDR3: CASSPGPSTYNSPLHF. The CDR3 region has the DNA TGCGCCAGCAGCCCGGGTCCCAGTACCTATAATTCACCCCTCCACTTT.

This clone was found a few times. The gene calls are TRBV7-8 and TRBJ1-4; D not resolved. V shed 2 bases and J shed 8 bases, with 12 bases lying between them. Germline V gives CDR1 SGHVS, CDR2 FQNEAQ. The CDR3 totals 14 residues. For the CDR3, the DNA is TGTGCCAGCAGCTTAAAGCGAGGAGGAGAAAAACTGTTTTTT. It encodes CASSLKRGGEKLFF.

The chain employs TRBV21-1 and TRBJ2-2; TRBD2 reflects the table's D call only, with no check against the DNA. TRBV21-1 is noted as a pseudogene. The CDR3 has 18 amino acids. CDR3 in amino acids: CASSIDNGRGDNTGELFF. DNA for the CDR3: TGTGCCAGCAGCATCGACAATGGGCGGGGGGACAACACCGGGGAGCTGTTTTTT.

V and J are TRBV19 and TRBJ2-2; TRBD2 agrees at 12 bases. CDR3 length: 18 residues. The V gene's germline CDR1 is LNHDA and CDR2 SQIVND (reference sequence). With V trimmed by 3 bases and J by 4 bases, 9 bases remained unmatched. The CDR3 protein is CASSIQPLAGGGTGELFF. CDR3 bases: TGTGCCAGTAGTATCCAACCACTAGCGGGGGGTGGCACCGGGGAGCTGTTTTTT. Filled out from reference TRBV19 and TRBJ2-2, the complete variable domain reads DGGITQSPKYLFRKEGQNVTLSCEQNLNHDAMYWYRQDPGQGLRLIYYSQIVNDFQKGDIAEGYSVSREKKESFPLTVTSAQKNPTAFYLCASSIQPLAGGGTGELFFGEGSRLTVL.

The chain uses TRBV12-3 or TRBV12-4 and TRBJ2-3; D may be TRBD1 (7 bases). This CDR3 is 12 amino acids long. Trimming took 10 bases from V and 3 from J, leaving 11 bases between them. DNA of the CDR3: TGTGCCACCGCAGGGGGGACAGATACGCAGTATTTT. Its translation: CATAGGTDTQYF.

CDR3 sequence (DNA): TGTGCCAGCAGCAGGCAGGTCTACAATGAGCAGTTCTTC. Translated: CASSRQVYNEQFF. J is TRBJ2-1 and V is TRBV21-1; the D call in the table, TRBD1, was not verified against the DNA. TRBV21-1 is a pseudogene. This CDR3 comprises 13 residues.

The CDR3 region is CASSYQRTGGTDGYTF. In DNA, the CDR3 is TGTGCCAGCAGCTACCAGAGGACAGGGGGTACTGATGGCTACACCTTC. The chain combines TRBV5-4 with TRBJ1-2; 10 bases agree with TRBD1. V lost 3 bases to trimming and J lost 6 bases; unmatched junction nucleotides: 11. Germline CDR1 SGHNT, CDR2 YYREEE (reference sequence). There are 16 residues in the CDR3.

The V gene is TRBV2, the J gene TRBJ2-1; tentatively, D is TRBD1 (8 bases). V lost 7 bases, J lost 7 bases, and 23 bases lay in between. The CDR3 is 16 amino acids. The germline V gene encodes CDR1 SNHLY and CDR2 FYNNEI. In DNA form, the CDR3 reads TGTGCCAGCACTGGAATAAGGGACAGGCGGGGGAATGAGCAGTTCTTC. It yields the protein CASTGIRDRRGNEQFF.

A single count supports this clone. The chain combines TRBV4-2 with TRBJ1-2; D not resolved. CDR1 is LGHNA and CDR2 is YNFKEQ in the germline V gene. The CDR3 totals 14 residues. Trimming removed 0 bases from V and 5 bases from J, with 10 bases in between. CDR3 DNA sequence: TGTGCCAGCAGCCAAGAAGTAAAGCTTTATGGCTACACCTTC. It specifies CASSQEVKLYGYTF.

This chain connects TRBV19 to TRBJ1-5; D not resolved. The germline gives CDR1 LNHDA, CDR2 SQIVND (reference sequence). V lost 3 bases and J 3 bases, leaving 6 bases between the germline ends. This CDR3 comprises 13 residues. CDR3 nucleotides: TGTGCCAGTAGTATGGCAGACAATCAGCCCCAGCATTTT. It is translated as CASSMADNQPQHF.

This clone has a handful of counts. The chain is built from TRBV2 and TRBJ1-5, with a tentative D call TRBD1 (6 bases). Trimming left V 7 bases short and J 3 bases short, with 13 bases between. CDR3 length: 14 amino acids. CDR1 is SNHLY, CDR2 FYNNEI, per germline. The CDR3 DNA follows: TGTGCCAGCAACCTACAGGGTACCAATCAGCCCCAGCATTTT. Amino acids: CASNLQGTNQPQHF.

This sequence joins TRBV13 and TRBJ2-3, with D perhaps TRBD1 (5 bases). In germline, CDR1 is PRHDT, CDR2 FYEKMQ (reference sequence). The ends were cut back, 0 bases at V and 3 bases at J, with 10 bases in the middle. The CDR3 is 15 residues long. The chain's CDR3 is CASSLGQASTDTQYF. The CDR3 DNA reads as TGTGCCAGCAGCTTAGGACAGGCCTCAACAGATACGCAGTATTTT.

V is TRBV9 and J is TRBJ2-5; 7 bases line up with TRBD1. The V gene end was trimmed by 0 bases and the J gene end by 4 bases; junction bases not matched to a gene: 6. The length of the CDR3 is 15 residues. Germline values: CDR1 SGDLS, CDR2 YYNGEE. The CDR3, as DNA: TGTGCCAGCAGCGTAGAGGGACAGCCCGTAGAGACCCAGTACTTC. As protein: CASSVEGQPVETQYF.

The rearrangement uses TRBV9 and TRBJ1-2, with 7 bases fitting TRBD1. Germline values: CDR1 SGDLS, CDR2 YYNGEE. The junction had 7 bases not matched to a gene; V was cut back by 0 bases and J by 5 bases. This CDR3 region has 15 residues. DNA of the CDR3: TGTGCCAGCAGCGTAGGAGACAGGGCTGAATATGGCTACACCTTC. Protein: CASSVGDRAEYGYTF.

This clone has only one observation. This chain links TRBV5-8 with TRBJ1-1, with D perhaps TRBD1 (5 bases). This CDR3 region has 13 residues. Trimming took off 4 bases at V and 11 bases at J, with 18 bases between the two ends. Germline assignment: CDR1 SGHTS and CDR2 YDEGEE. The CDR3 spells CASSGGDFYRAFF. The DNA of the CDR3 is TGTGCCAGCAGCGGCGGGGACTTCTACCGGGCTTTCTTT.

The chain carries TRBV4-3 and TRBJ2-7; 7 bases are shared with TRBD1. J lost 3 bases, V lost 0 bases, and 2 bases had no gene match. Germline V lookup: CDR1 LGHNA, CDR2 YSLEER. This CDR3 is built from 14 residues. CDR3 residues: CASSQDGDSYEQYF. As DNA, the CDR3 is TGCGCCAGCAGCCAAGACGGGGACAGCTACGAGCAGTACTTC.

The chain joins TRBV28 to TRBJ2-7; D gene unclear. The CDR3 extends over 12 amino acids. Deletions cut 3 bases from V and 5 bases from J, with 8 bases between. Germline CDR1 reads MDHEN; CDR2 reads SYDVKM. The CDR3 sequence: CASSLQIDEQYF. In DNA form, the CDR3 reads TGTGCCAGCAGTTTGCAGATCGACGAGCAGTACTTC. Full variable domain (outside the CDR3, taken from reference TRBV28 and TRBJ2-7): DVKVTQSSRYLVKRTGEKVFLECVQDMDHENMFWYRQDPGLGLRLIYFSYDVKMKEKGDIPEGYSVSREKKERFSLILESASTNQTSMYLCASSLQIDEQYFGPGTRLTVT.

The rearrangement links TRBV30 to TRBJ2-7; unclear D gene. The CDR3 extends over 12 amino acids. V gave up 4 bases and J gave up 6 bases, with 13 bases separating them. Germline V gives CDR1 GTSNPN, CDR2 SVGIG (reference sequence). The CDR3 reads CAWTPRSGEQYF. CDR3 coding DNA: TGTGCCTGGACCCCGAGGAGTGGCGAGCAGTACTTC.

The J gene is TRBJ1-1, the V gene TRBV6-2 or TRBV6-3, with a tentative D call TRBD1 (5 bases). The CDR3 has 11 amino acids. Trimming stripped 5 bases from V and 10 bases from J, with 11 bases between. Germline V gene data show CDR1 as MNHEY and CDR2 as SVGEGT. In DNA form, the CDR3 reads TGTGCCAGCAGTATAGGGGCTCGAGCTTTCTTT. Translated: CASSIGARAFF.

The chain joins TRBV3-1 (or the pseudogene TRBV3-2) to TRBJ2-1; 12 positions agree with TRBD2. The V and J ends lost 8 bases and 8 bases, in that order; junction bases with no gene match: 10. This CDR3 contains 15 residues. The germline CDR1 and CDR2 sequences are LGHDT and YNNKEL (reference sequence). The CDR3: CASGKTSGRIYEQFF. In DNA, the CDR3 is TGTGCCAGCGGCAAAACTAGCGGGAGGATTTATGAGCAGTTCTTC.

This chain uses TRBV3-1 (or the pseudogene TRBV3-2) with TRBJ1-2; D is possibly TRBD1 (6 bases). V lost 5 bases and J 4 bases, leaving 14 bases between the germline ends. Germline-derived CDR1 and CDR2 are LGHDT and YNNKEL (reference sequence). The CDR3 is 14 residues long. The CDR3: CASSARGGGYGYTF. As DNA, the CDR3 is TGTGCCAGCAGCGCCCGAGGGGGTGGCTATGGCTACACCTTC.

This clone is a singleton in its sample. The CDR3 sequence: CASSAPIGDRGLYEQYF. The DNA of the CDR3 is TGTGCCAGCAGCGCGCCCATCGGGGACAGGGGGCTTTACGAGCAGTACTTC. The J gene is TRBJ2-7, the V gene TRBV5-4, with 12 bases that match TRBD1. Looked up from germline, CDR1 is SGHNT and CDR2 is YYREEE (reference sequence). Trimming removed 4 bases from V and 4 bases from J; junction bases left unmatched: 12. The length of the CDR3 is 17 residues.

The V gene is TRBV7-2, the J gene TRBJ1-1; no clear D gene. V was clipped by 1 base and J by 4 bases, with 16 bases between them. CDR1 is SGHTA and CDR2 is FQGNSA in the germline V gene. CDR3 length equals 16 residues. CDR3 bases: TGTGCCAGCAGCTTAGTAGCCGGGAAATTAGGCACTGAAGCTTTCTTT. Protein sequence: CASSLVAGKLGTEAFF.

The CDR3 reads CASSRDWNQPQHF. The CDR3 DNA is TGTGCCAGCAGTCGAGACTGGAATCAGCCCCAGCATTTT. V and J are TRBV6-5 and TRBJ1-5; D gene uncertain. Trimming shortened V by 5 bases and J by 4 bases, and 9 bases separated the two germline ends. The germline V gene encodes CDR1 MNHEY and CDR2 SVGAGI. There are 13 residues in the CDR3.

The chain employs TRBV5-1 and TRBJ2-2, with D possibly being TRBD1 (6 bases). V lost 1 base and J lost 0, with 10 bases in between. The V gene's germline CDR1 is SGHRS and CDR2 YFSETQ. CDR3 length equals 16 residues. CDR3 residues: CASSLFTGTNTGELFF. In DNA, the CDR3 is TGCGCCAGCAGCTTGTTCACAGGGACGAACACCGGGGAGCTGTTTTTT.

This clone was counted at least ten times. V gene TRBV7-9 combines with J gene TRBJ2-7, with TRBD2 as a possible D gene (5 bases). The V end lost 8 bases, the J end lost 6 bases, and 11 bases lay between the germline ends. The CDR3 extends over 11 amino acids. CDR1 is SEHNR, CDR2 FQNEAQ, per germline (reference sequence). CDR3 bases: TGTGCCAGCTCTAGGGAGATCGAGCAGTACTTC. Amino acids: CASSREIEQYF.

The chain couples TRBV14 to TRBJ2-1, with 11 bases lining up with TRBD2. The CDR3 is 15 amino acids. Per the germline V gene, CDR1 is SGHDN and CDR2 is FVKESK. V shed 0 bases and J 9 bases; nucleotides not matched to a gene: 4. The CDR3 sequence: CASSQDSGRAFEQFF. The CDR3 DNA is TGTGCCAGCAGCCAAGATAGCGGGAGGGCCTTTGAGCAGTTCTTC.